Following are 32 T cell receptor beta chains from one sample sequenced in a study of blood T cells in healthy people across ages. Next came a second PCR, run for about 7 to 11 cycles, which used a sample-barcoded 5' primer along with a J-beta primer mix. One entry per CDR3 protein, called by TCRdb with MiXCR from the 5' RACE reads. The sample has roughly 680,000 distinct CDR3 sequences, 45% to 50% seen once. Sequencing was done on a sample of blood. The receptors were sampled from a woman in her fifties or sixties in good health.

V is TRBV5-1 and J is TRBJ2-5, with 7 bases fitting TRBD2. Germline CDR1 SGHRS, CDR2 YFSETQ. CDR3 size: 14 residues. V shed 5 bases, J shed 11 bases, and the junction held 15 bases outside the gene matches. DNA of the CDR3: TGCGCCAGCAGACCTTCTGCGGGAGATAATGAGCAGTACTTC. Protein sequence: CASRPSAGDNEQYF.

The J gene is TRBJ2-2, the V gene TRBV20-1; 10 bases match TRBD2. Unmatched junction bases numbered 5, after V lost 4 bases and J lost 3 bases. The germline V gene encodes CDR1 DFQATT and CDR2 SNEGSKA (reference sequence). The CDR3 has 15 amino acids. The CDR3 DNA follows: TGCAGTGCTACCCCGACTAGCGGGCACACCGGGGAGCTGTTTTTT. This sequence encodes CSATPTSGHTGELFF.

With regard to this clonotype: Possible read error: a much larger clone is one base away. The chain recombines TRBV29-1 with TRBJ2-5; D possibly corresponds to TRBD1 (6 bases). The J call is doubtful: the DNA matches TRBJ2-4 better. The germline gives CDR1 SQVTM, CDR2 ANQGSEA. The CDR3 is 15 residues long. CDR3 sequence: CSVGVVGGVGNIQYF. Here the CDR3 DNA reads TGCAGCGTTGGGGTGGTAGGGGGAGTCGGAAACATTCAGTACTTC.

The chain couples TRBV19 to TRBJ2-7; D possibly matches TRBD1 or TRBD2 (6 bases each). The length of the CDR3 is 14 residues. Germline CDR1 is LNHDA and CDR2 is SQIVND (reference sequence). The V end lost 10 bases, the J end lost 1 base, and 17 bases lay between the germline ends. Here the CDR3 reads CATRLEDRSYEQYF. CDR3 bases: TGTGCCACCCGACTAGAGGACAGATCCTACGAGCAGTACTTC.

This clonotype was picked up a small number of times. CDR3 nucleotides: TGTGCCAGCAGCTTGACAGGGGCCTATCAAGAGACCCAGTACTTC. Protein product: CASSLTGAYQETQYF. This chain connects TRBV2 to TRBJ2-5; 8 nucleotides line up with TRBD1. With V trimmed by 6 bases and J by 2 bases, 8 bases remained unmatched. The germline gives CDR1 SNHLY, CDR2 FYNNEI. The CDR3 contains 15 residues.

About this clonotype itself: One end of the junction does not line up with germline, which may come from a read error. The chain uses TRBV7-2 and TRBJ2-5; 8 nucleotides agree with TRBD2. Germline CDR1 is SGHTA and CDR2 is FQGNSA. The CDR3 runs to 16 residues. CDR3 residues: CASSLGLAPSYNEQYF. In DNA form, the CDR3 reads TGTGCCAGCAGCTTAGGACTAGCGCCTTCCTACAATGAGCAGTACTTT.

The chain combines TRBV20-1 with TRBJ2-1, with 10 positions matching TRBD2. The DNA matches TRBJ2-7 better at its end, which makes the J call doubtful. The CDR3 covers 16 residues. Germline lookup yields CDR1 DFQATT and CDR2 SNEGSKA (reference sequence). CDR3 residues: CSASGLAGVPYNEQYF. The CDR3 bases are TGCAGTGCTAGTGGGCTAGCGGGAGTCCCCTACAATGAGCAGTACTTC.

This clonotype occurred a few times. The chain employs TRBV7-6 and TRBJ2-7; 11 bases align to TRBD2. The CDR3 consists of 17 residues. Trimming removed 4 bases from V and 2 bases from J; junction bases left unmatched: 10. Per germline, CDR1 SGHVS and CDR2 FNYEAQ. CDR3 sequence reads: CASSSPTGTSGTYEQYF. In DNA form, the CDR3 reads TGTGCCAGCAGCTCCCCAACCGGGACTAGCGGCACCTACGAGCAGTACTTC.

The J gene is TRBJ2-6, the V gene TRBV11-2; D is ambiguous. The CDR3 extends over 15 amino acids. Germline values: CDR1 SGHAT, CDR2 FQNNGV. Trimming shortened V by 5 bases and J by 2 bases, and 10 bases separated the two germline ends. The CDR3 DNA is TGTGCCAGCAGCCCAAGACATGCTGGGGCCAACGTCCTGACTTTC. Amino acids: CASSPRHAGANVLTF. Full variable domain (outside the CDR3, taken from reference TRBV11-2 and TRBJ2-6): EAGVAQSPRYKIIEKRQSVAFWCNPISGHATLYWYQQILGQGPKLLIQFQNNGVVDDSQLPKDRFSAERLKGVDSTLKIQPAKLEDSAVYLCASSPRHAGANVLTFGAGSRLTVL.

The CDR3 DNA is TGTGCCAGCAGCCGCCGACGGGAGGGTAGTAGTCAGCCCCAGCATTTT. Protein product: CASSRRREGSSQPQHF. The rearrangement joins TRBV6-6 to TRBJ1-5, with no clear D. Germline V gene sequence: CDR1 MNHNY, CDR2 SVGAGI (reference sequence). The CDR3 loop spans 16 amino acids. Trimming cost V 6 bases and J 6 bases, with 21 bases left between them.

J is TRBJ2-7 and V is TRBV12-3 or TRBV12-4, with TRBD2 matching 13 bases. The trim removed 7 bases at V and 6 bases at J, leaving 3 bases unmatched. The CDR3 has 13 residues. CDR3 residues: CASTRTSGSEQYF. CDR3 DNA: TGTGCCAGCACTAGGACTAGCGGGAGCGAGCAGTACTTC.

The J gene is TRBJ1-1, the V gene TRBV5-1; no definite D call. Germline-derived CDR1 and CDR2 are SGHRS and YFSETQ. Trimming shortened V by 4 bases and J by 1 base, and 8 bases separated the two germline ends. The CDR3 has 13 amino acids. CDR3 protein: CASSPTPNTEAFF. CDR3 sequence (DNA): TGCGCCAGCAGCCCGACACCGAACACTGAAGCTTTCTTT.

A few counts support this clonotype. The CDR3 DNA sequence: TGTGCCAGCAGCTCTTTGAAGGGCGGGCGTCATGAAAAACTGTTTTTT. Translating gives CASSSLKGGRHEKLFF. The chain couples TRBV11-2 to TRBJ1-4, with D uncertain. Germline CDR1 reads SGHAT; CDR2 reads FQNNGV. The length of the CDR3 is 16 residues. Trimming removed 4 bases from V and 6 bases from J, with 18 bases in between.

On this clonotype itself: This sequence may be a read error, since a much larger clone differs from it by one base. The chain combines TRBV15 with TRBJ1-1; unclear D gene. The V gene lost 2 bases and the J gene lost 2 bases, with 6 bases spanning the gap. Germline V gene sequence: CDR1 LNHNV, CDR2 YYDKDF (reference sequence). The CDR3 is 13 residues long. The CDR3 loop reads CATSRHRNTEAFF. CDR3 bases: TGTGCCACCAGCAGACACCGAAACACTGAAGCTTTCTTT.

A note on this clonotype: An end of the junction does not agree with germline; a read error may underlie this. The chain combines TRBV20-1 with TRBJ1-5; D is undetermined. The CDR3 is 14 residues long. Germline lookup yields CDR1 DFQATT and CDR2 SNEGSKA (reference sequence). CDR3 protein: CSARDLQSNQPQHF. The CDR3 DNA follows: TGCAGTGCTAGAGATCTGCAGAGCAATCAGCCCCAACATTTT.

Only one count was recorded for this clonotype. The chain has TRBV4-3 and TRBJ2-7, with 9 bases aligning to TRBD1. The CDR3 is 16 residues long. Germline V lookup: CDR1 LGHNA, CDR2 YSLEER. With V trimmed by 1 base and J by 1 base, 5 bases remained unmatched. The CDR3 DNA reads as TGCGCCAGCAGCCAAGTAGCGACAGGGGGTTCCTACGAGCAGTACTTC. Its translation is CASSQVATGGSYEQYF.

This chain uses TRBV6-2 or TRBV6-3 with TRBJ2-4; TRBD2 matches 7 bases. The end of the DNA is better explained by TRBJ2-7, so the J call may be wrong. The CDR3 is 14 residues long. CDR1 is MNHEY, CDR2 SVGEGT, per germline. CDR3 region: CASSSGLGGYEQYF. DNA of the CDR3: TGTGCCAGCAGTTCCGGACTAGGAGGGTACGAGCAGTACTTC.

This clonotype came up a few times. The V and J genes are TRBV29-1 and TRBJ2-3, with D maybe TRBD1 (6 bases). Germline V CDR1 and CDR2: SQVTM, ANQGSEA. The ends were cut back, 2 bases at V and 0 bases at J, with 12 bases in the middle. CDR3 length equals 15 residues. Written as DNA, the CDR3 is TGCAGCGTTGAAAGACAGGAGTTAAGCACAGATACGCAGTATTTT. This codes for CSVERQELSTDTQYF.

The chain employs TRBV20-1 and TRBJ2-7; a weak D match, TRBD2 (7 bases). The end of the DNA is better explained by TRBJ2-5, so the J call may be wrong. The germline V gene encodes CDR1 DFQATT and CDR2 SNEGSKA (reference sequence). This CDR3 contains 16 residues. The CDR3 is CSATHHEAGAVETQYF. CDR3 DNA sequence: TGCAGTGCTACACACCATGAGGCGGGGGCCGTAGAGACCCAGTACTTC.

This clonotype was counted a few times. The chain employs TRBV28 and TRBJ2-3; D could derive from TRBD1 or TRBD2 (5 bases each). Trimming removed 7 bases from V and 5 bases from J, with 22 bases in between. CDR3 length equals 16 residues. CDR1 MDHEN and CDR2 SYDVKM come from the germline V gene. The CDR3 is CASTDRRETYGDTQYF. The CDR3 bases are TGTGCCAGCACCGATCGCAGGGAGACTTATGGAGATACGCAGTATTTT.

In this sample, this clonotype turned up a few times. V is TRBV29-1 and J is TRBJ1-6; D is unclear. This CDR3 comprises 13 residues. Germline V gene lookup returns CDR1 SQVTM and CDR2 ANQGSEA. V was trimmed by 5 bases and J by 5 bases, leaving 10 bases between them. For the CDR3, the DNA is TGCAGCGTTCAGTTTACAAATAATTCACCCCTCCACTTT. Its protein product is CSVQFTNNSPLHF.

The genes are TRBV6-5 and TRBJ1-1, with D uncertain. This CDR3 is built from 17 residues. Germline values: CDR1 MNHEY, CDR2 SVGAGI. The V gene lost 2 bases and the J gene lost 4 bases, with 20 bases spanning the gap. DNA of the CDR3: TGTGCCAGCAGTTACAATGCGCCGGACGACCGGGGCACTGAAGCTTTCTTT. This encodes CASSYNAPDDRGTEAFF.

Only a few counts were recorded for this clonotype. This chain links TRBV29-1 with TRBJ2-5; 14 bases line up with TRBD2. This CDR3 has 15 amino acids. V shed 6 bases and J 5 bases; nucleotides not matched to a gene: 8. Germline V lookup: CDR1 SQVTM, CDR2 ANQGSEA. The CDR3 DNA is TGCAGCGTGCAAGGGACTAGCGGGAGTCGGGAGACCCAGTACTTC. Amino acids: CSVQGTSGSRETQYF.

The CDR3 sequence is CASSFSVCEQYF. The CDR3 DNA follows: TGTGCCAGCAGCTTCTCAGTCTGCGAGCAGTACTTC. The chain recombines TRBV7-9 with TRBJ2-7; D not resolved. The germline V and J ends were trimmed by 3 bases and 6 bases, with 9 bases remaining between them. CDR1 and CDR2 (germline): SEHNR, FQNEAQ (reference sequence). The CDR3 extends over 12 amino acids.

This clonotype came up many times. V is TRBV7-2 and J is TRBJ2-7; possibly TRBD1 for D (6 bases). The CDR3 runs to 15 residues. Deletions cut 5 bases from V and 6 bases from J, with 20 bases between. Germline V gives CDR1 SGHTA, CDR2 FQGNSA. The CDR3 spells CASSPQVGSRGEQYF. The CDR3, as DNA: TGTGCCAGCAGCCCTCAAGTGGGCAGCAGGGGCGAGCAGTACTTC.

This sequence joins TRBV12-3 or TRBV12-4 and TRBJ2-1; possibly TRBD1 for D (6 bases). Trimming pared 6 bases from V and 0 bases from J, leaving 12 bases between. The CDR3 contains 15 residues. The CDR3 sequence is CASSRGGYSYNEQFF. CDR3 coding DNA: TGTGCCAGCAGCCGAGGGGGTTACTCCTACAATGAGCAGTTCTTC.

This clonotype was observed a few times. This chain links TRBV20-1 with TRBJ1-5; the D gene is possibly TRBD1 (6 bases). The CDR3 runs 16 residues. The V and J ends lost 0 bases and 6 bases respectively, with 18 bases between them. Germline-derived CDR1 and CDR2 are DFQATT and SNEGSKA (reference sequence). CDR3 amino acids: CSARDRLTGWGQPQHF. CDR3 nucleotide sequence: TGCAGTGCTAGAGACCGACTCACAGGGTGGGGTCAGCCCCAGCATTTT.

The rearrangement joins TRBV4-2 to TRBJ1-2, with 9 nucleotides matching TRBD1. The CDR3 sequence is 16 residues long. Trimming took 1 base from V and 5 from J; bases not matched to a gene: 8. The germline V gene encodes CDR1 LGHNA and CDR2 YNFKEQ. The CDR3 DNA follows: TGTGCCAGCAGCCAAGCCGGGACAGGGACTTCATATGGCTACACCTTC. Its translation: CASSQAGTGTSYGYTF.

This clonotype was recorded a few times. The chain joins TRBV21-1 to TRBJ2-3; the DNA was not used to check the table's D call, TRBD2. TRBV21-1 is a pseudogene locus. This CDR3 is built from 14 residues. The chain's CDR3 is CAITRRTSTDTQYF. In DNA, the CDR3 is TGTGCCATTACTAGAAGAACTAGCACAGATACGCAGTATTTT.

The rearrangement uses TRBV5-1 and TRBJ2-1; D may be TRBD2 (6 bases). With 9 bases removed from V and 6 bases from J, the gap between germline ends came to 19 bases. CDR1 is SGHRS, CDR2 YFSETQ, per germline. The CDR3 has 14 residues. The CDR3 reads CATRRENPSNEQFF. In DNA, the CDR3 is TGCGCCACCCGACGGGAGAACCCCTCCAATGAGCAGTTCTTC.

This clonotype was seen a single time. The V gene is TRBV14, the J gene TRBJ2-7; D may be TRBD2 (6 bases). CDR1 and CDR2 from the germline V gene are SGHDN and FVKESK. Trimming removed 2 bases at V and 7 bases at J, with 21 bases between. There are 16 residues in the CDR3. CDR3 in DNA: TGTGCCAGCAGCCAATGGGCGGGGACCATCTACAATGAGCAGTACTTC. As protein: CASSQWAGTIYNEQYF.

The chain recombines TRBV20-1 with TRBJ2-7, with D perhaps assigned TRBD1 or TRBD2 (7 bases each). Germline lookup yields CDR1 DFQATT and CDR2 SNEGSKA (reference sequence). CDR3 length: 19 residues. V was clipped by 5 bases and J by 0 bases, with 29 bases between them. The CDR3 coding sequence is TGCAGTGCTGACCCGACGAGGGGGCTGGGGACTATTGACTCCTACGAGCAGTACTTC. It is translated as CSADPTRGLGTIDSYEQYF.